The entry that follows covers one TCR beta chain sequence. This sample was taken from a study of regulatory T cells in long-lasting Graves disease. Arm-PCR of CDR3 regions with iRepertoire HTBI primers generated TCR beta libraries. TCRdb independently ran MiXCR on the multiplex PCR reads; one entry per CDR3 protein. The data show approximately 470,000 distinct CDR3 sequences, with around 16% seen just once and about 12% held by the top ten. The time point denotes: newly diagnosed GD, antithyroid drugs for less than 3 months. The TCR library was prepared using RNA isolated from PBMCs. Clinicians diagnosed Graves' disease using American Thyroid Association guidelines. This CDR3 is 13 amino acids long. Germline lookup yields CDR1 LNHNV and CDR2 YYDKDF (reference sequence). The germline V and J ends were trimmed by 4 bases and 4 bases, with 5 bases remaining between them. These data are also associated with another study on T cells in Graves' hyperthyroidism and ophthalmopathy. From that report: Also found in blood were most expanded thyroid clonotypes above 0.001.

The sequences come from peripheral blood mononuclear cells (PBMCs), collected at new diagnosis, from a patient treated with antithyroid drugs. The chain combines TRBV15 with TRBJ2-6; D ambiguous. The clonotype comes from a man aged 40-50 years with Graves disease. CDR3 sequence (DNA): TGTGCCACCAGCAAAGCCGGGGCCAACGTCCTGACTTTC. It specifies CATSKAGANVLTF.